A selection of T cell receptor beta chains follows, all from one sample in a study of T cells in Graves' hyperthyroidism and ophthalmopathy. MiXCR, run by TCRdb on the multiplex PCR reads, gives a single entry per CDR3 protein. The sample yields about 99,000 distinct CDR3 sequences, 47% seen once. Input material: blood. The receptors come from a man aged 35 to 55 with Graves' hyperthyroidism. Each CDR3 is given with its conserved first and last residue. A D gene is named only where the DNA matches it firmly. The size of a clone is reported for some rows only, either as once, few or many, or as a class for expanded clones.

CDR3nt: TGTGCCACCAGCAGAGGGACAGGGGGCTATGAGCAGTATTTT
CDR3aa: CATSRGTGGYEQYF
j_gene: TRBJ2-3
d_gene: TRBD1
v_gene: TRBV15
abundance: -

CDR3nt: TGTGCCAGCAGCGTAGTCACAGTCTATAGCAATCAGCCCCAGCATTTT
CDR3aa: CASSVVTVYSNQPQHF
j_gene: TRBJ1-5
d_gene: -
v_gene: TRBV9
abundance: many

CDR3nt: TGCGCCAGCAGCTTGGAAGGGGAAGAGACCCAGTACTTC
CDR3aa: CASSLEGEETQYF
j_gene: TRBJ2-5
d_gene: -
v_gene: TRBV5-1
abundance: many

CDR3nt: TGCAGCGTTGAAGAGGGGCCGTCCTACGAGCAGTACTTC
CDR3aa: CSVEEGPSYEQYF
j_gene: TRBJ2-7
d_gene: -
v_gene: TRBV29-1
abundance: many

CDR3nt: TGTGCCAGCAGCTTATCCCCCGTATCAGGGTGGAGCTCCTATAATTCACCCCTCCACTTT
CDR3aa: CASSLSPVSGWSSYNSPLHF
j_gene: TRBJ1-6
d_gene: -
v_gene: TRBV7-2
abundance: many

CDR3nt: TGTGCCAGCAGTGAAGGTGGGGGGGTCCGTGAGACCCAGTACTTC
CDR3aa: CASSEGGGVRETQYF
j_gene: TRBJ2-5
d_gene: TRBD2
v_gene: TRBV2
abundance: -

CDR3nt: TGTGCCAGCAGCCCCGGGGGTCTTAGCTCCTACAATGAGCAGTATTTT
CDR3aa: CASSPGGLSSYNEQYF
j_gene: TRBJ2-3
d_gene: -
v_gene: TRBV7-3
abundance: -

CDR3nt: TGCGCCAGCAGCCCTTATAAGGGGTACGAGCAGTACTTC
CDR3aa: CASSPYKGYEQYF
j_gene: TRBJ2-7
d_gene: -
v_gene: TRBV4-1
abundance: many

CDR3nt: TGTGCCAGCAGCATCGACCAGGGCCACCAAGAAGCTTTCTTT
CDR3aa: CASSIDQGHQEAFF
j_gene: TRBJ1-1
d_gene: -
v_gene: TRBV7-9
abundance: many

CDR3nt: TGCGCCAGCAGTGAGCTAAGGGGGGAAACGGGATATGGCTACACCTTC
CDR3aa: CASSELRGETGYGYTF
j_gene: TRBJ1-2
d_gene: -
v_gene: TRBV10-1
abundance: -

CDR3nt: TGTGCTAGTAGCTCTAGCCTTAGCGGCAGGGATACGCAGTATTTT
CDR3aa: CASSSSLSGRDTQYF
j_gene: TRBJ2-3
d_gene: -
v_gene: TRBV7-7
abundance: -

CDR3nt: TGTGCCAGCAGTTCACGACAGGGCTACACCTTC
CDR3aa: CASSSRQGYTF
j_gene: TRBJ1-2
d_gene: -
v_gene: TRBV6-1
abundance: many

CDR3nt: TGCAGTGCTAGAGCTTCCGGGACTAGCGCTTCCGAGCAGTTCTTC
CDR3aa: CSARASGTSASEQFF
j_gene: TRBJ2-1
d_gene: TRBD2
v_gene: TRBV20-1
abundance: -

CDR3nt: TGTGCCAGCAGCTTTAGTGGGGGAACTAATGAAAAACTGTTTTTT
CDR3aa: CASSFSGGTNEKLFF
j_gene: TRBJ1-4
d_gene: -
v_gene: TRBV7-9
abundance: -

CDR3nt: TGCGCCAGCAGGGGGATAGCGGGGCGGACCGGGGAGCTGTTTTTT
CDR3aa: CASRGIAGRTGELFF
j_gene: TRBJ2-2
d_gene: TRBD2
v_gene: TRBV5-1
abundance: many

CDR3nt: TGTGCCAGCAGCTATGACAGGGTTCCCCGAGGAGAGACCCAGTACTTC
CDR3aa: CASSYDRVPRGETQYF
j_gene: TRBJ2-5
d_gene: TRBD1
v_gene: TRBV7-2
abundance: many

CDR3nt: TGTGCCAGCAGAATAGGACTAGCGGAAGAGACCCAGTACTTC
CDR3aa: CASRIGLAEETQYF
j_gene: TRBJ2-5
d_gene: TRBD2
v_gene: TRBV2
abundance: -

CDR3nt: TGTGCCAGTAGTATAGTGGCAAATGGACAGCCCCAGCATTTT
CDR3aa: CASSIVANGQPQHF
j_gene: TRBJ1-5
d_gene: -
v_gene: TRBV19
abundance: -

CDR3nt: TGCAGTGCTACGCCCTATCCGACTAGCGGGAGGAGGGAGACCCAGTACTTC
CDR3aa: CSATPYPTSGRRETQYF
j_gene: TRBJ2-5
d_gene: TRBD2
v_gene: TRBV20-1
abundance: many

CDR3nt: TGTGCCAGCAGCCATAACAGGGTGGAAGGAAACACCATATATTTT
CDR3aa: CASSHNRVEGNTIYF
j_gene: TRBJ1-3
d_gene: -
v_gene: TRBV5-6
abundance: -

CDR3nt: TGCAGTGCTAGAGGCCTAGCGGTTTTCAAGGAGCAGTACTTC
CDR3aa: CSARGLAVFKEQYF
j_gene: TRBJ2-7
d_gene: TRBD2
v_gene: TRBV20-1
abundance: -

CDR3nt: TGTGCCAGCAGCTTAGTAGTCTCGACTAGCGGGTCCCAGCATTTT
CDR3aa: CASSLVVSTSGSQHF
j_gene: TRBJ1-5
d_gene: -
v_gene: TRBV7-2
abundance: -

CDR3nt: TGTGCCAGCAGCGGGGGCCTCGGGGAGCAGTACTTC
CDR3aa: CASSGGLGEQYF
j_gene: TRBJ2-7
d_gene: -
v_gene: TRBV9
abundance: -

CDR3nt: TGTGCCAGCAGCCAAGGGTCCGGACTAGCGGGAGCCAAAAACATTCAGTACTTC
CDR3aa: CASSQGSGLAGAKNIQYF
j_gene: TRBJ2-4
d_gene: TRBD2
v_gene: TRBV7-2
abundance: few

CDR3nt: TGTGCCATCAGTGAGTCCCCAGGCGGCCCCTACAATGAGCAGTCCTTC
CDR3aa: CAISESPGGPYNEQSF
j_gene: TRBJ2-1
d_gene: -
v_gene: TRBV10-3
abundance: -

CDR3nt: TGTGCCAGCAGAGGGGGGACGCACACCGGGGAGACCCAGTACTTC
CDR3aa: CASRGGTHTGETQYF
j_gene: TRBJ2-5
d_gene: -
v_gene: TRBV2
abundance: -

CDR3nt: TGCAGTCTGGGGGGGCACAATGAGCAGTTCTTC
CDR3aa: CSLGGHNEQFF
j_gene: TRBJ2-1
d_gene: -
v_gene: TRBV29-1
abundance: -

CDR3nt: TGTGCCAGCAGCTCAACCGGGACAGGGGGCACAGATACGCAGTATTTT
CDR3aa: CASSSTGTGGTDTQYF
j_gene: TRBJ2-3
d_gene: TRBD1
v_gene: TRBV6-6
abundance: many

CDR3nt: TGCAGCTTGGTGGGACAGGAAAAACTGTTTTTT
CDR3aa: CSLVGQEKLFF
j_gene: TRBJ1-4
d_gene: TRBD1
v_gene: TRBV29-1
abundance: once

CDR3nt: TGCGCCAGCAGCCAAACAGGACAGCTAGCCAAAAACATTCAGTACTTC
CDR3aa: CASSQTGQLAKNIQYF
j_gene: TRBJ2-4
d_gene: -
v_gene: TRBV7-9
abundance: few

CDR3nt: TGTGCCCGCAGCTTGACTAGCGGGAGTTCCGTCAATGAGCAGTTCTTC
CDR3aa: CARSLTSGSSVNEQFF
j_gene: TRBJ2-1
d_gene: TRBD2
v_gene: TRBV5-4
abundance: -

CDR3nt: TGTGCCAGCAGCCGGGGGGGGGGAGGATCCTACGAGCAGTACTTC
CDR3aa: CASSRGGGGSYEQYF
j_gene: TRBJ2-7
d_gene: TRBD2
v_gene: TRBV7-2
abundance: -

CDR3nt: TGTGCCAGCAGACCCCGTGGCAGGGTAACTCATCAGCCCCAGCATTTT
CDR3aa: CASRPRGRVTHQPQHF
j_gene: TRBJ1-5
d_gene: -
v_gene: TRBV6-1
abundance: many

CDR3nt: TGTGCCAGCAGCGTAGAAGGCCCCGGGTACAATGAGCAGTTCTTC
CDR3aa: CASSVEGPGYNEQFF
j_gene: TRBJ2-1
d_gene: -
v_gene: TRBV9
abundance: many

CDR3nt: TGTGCCAGTAGTATAGAAGGGCGAGGCAATCAGCCCCAGCATTTT
CDR3aa: CASSIEGRGNQPQHF
j_gene: TRBJ1-5
d_gene: -
v_gene: TRBV19
abundance: -

CDR3nt: TGTGCCAGCAGGGGGGGGGCGGCTTACGAGCAGTACTTC
CDR3aa: CASRGGAAYEQYF
j_gene: TRBJ2-7
d_gene: -
v_gene: TRBV12-3/TRBV12-4
abundance: once

CDR3nt: TGTGCCAGCAGTGAAGAACGGTTGCCCACAGATACGCAGTATTTT
CDR3aa: CASSEERLPTDTQYF
j_gene: TRBJ2-3
d_gene: -
v_gene: TRBV2
abundance: many

CDR3nt: TGTGCCTGGAGTGTTGGGGGAATGGCGGCCAAAAACATTCAGTACTTC
CDR3aa: CAWSVGGMAAKNIQYF
j_gene: TRBJ2-4
d_gene: -
v_gene: TRBV30
abundance: -

CDR3nt: TGTGCCAGCAGCTTCGACCTGGGACTAGCGAGCGAGCAGTACTTC
CDR3aa: CASSFDLGLASEQYF
j_gene: TRBJ2-7
d_gene: TRBD2
v_gene: TRBV7-2
abundance: many

CDR3nt: TGTGCCAGCAGTTATTCCGGCAGGGGGCTTAGGGCCAACGTCCTGACTTTC
CDR3aa: CASSYSGRGLRANVLTF
j_gene: TRBJ2-6
d_gene: TRBD1
v_gene: TRBV6-5
abundance: -

CDR3nt: TGTGCCAGCAGCCCCAGGGCCCAAGAGACCCAGTACTTC
CDR3aa: CASSPRAQETQYF
j_gene: TRBJ2-5
d_gene: -
v_gene: TRBV7-3
abundance: -

CDR3nt: TGTGCCAGCAGCTTCAGGGGGCGCTCGGGTGGCTACACCTTC
CDR3aa: CASSFRGRSGGYTF
j_gene: TRBJ1-2
d_gene: TRBD1
v_gene: TRBV12-3/TRBV12-4
abundance: many

CDR3nt: TGTGCCAGCAGTTGGGGCTGGTGGCGGCCCCTCGAGCTGTTTTTT
CDR3aa: CASSWGWWRPLELFF
j_gene: TRBJ2-2
d_gene: -
v_gene: TRBV11-2
abundance: -

CDR3nt: TGTGCCAGCAGCCCTCAGCCCAATCAGCCCCAGCATTTT
CDR3aa: CASSPQPNQPQHF
j_gene: TRBJ1-5
d_gene: -
v_gene: TRBV2
abundance: -

CDR3nt: TGTGCCAGCAGTGAACTCCCGTCCGCGGGGTACCAAGAGACCCAGTACTTC
CDR3aa: CASSELPSAGYQETQYF
j_gene: TRBJ2-5
d_gene: -
v_gene: TRBV6-1
abundance: -

CDR3nt: TGTGCCACCAGCAGAGATAAGAACGGAATCTATGGCTACACCTTC
CDR3aa: CATSRDKNGIYGYTF
j_gene: TRBJ1-2
d_gene: -
v_gene: TRBV15
abundance: many

CDR3nt: TGCAGTGCGCGGCTAGCGGGTGGGGGTCAATACGAGCAGTACTTC
CDR3aa: CSARLAGGGQYEQYF
j_gene: TRBJ2-7
d_gene: TRBD2
v_gene: TRBV20-1
abundance: many

CDR3nt: TGTGCCAGCAGCCCTAGCGGGAGGGCGACAGATACGCAGTATTTT
CDR3aa: CASSPSGRATDTQYF
j_gene: TRBJ2-3
d_gene: -
v_gene: TRBV3-2
abundance: many

CDR3nt: TGTGCCAGCAGTTCGACTCTGGAGCTGTTTTTT
CDR3aa: CASSSTLELFF
j_gene: TRBJ2-2
d_gene: -
v_gene: TRBV6-5
abundance: -

CDR3nt: TGTGCCACCAGCAGTTTCGGCCCTACAGGCAACCAAGAGACCCAGTACTTC
CDR3aa: CATSSFGPTGNQETQYF
j_gene: TRBJ2-5
d_gene: -
v_gene: TRBV15
abundance: -

CDR3nt: TGCGCCAGCAGCCGAGATGAAGCTAGCGGGAGCTACGAGCAGTACTTC
CDR3aa: CASSRDEASGSYEQYF
j_gene: TRBJ2-7
d_gene: TRBD2
v_gene: TRBV4-3
abundance: -

CDR3nt: TGTGCCTGGGGAGTGGGCGGGGGGTCCTACGAGCAGTACTTC
CDR3aa: CAWGVGGGSYEQYF
j_gene: TRBJ2-7
d_gene: TRBD2
v_gene: TRBV19
abundance: -

CDR3nt: TGCAGCATACGAACTACAGGGAGCTCCTACGAGCAGTACTTC
CDR3aa: CSIRTTGSSYEQYF
j_gene: TRBJ2-7
d_gene: -
v_gene: TRBV29-1
abundance: many

CDR3nt: TGTGCCAGCAGAGTACAGGGACCGGGACAGGGGCCCTATAGCAATCAGCCCCAGCATTTT
CDR3aa: CASRVQGPGQGPYSNQPQHF
j_gene: TRBJ1-5
d_gene: TRBD1
v_gene: TRBV10-3
abundance: -

CDR3nt: TGCGCCAGCAGCTCAGGGGAACACACCGGGGAGCTGTTTTTT
CDR3aa: CASSSGEHTGELFF
j_gene: TRBJ2-2
d_gene: -
v_gene: TRBV5-1
abundance: many

CDR3nt: TGCAGCGTAGCTACGGGGGTAGAGACCCAGTACTTC
CDR3aa: CSVATGVETQYF
j_gene: TRBJ2-5
d_gene: -
v_gene: TRBV29-1
abundance: -

CDR3nt: TGTGCTAGTCACGGACTTACCTACGAGCAGTACTTC
CDR3aa: CASHGLTYEQYF
j_gene: TRBJ2-7
d_gene: -
v_gene: TRBV9
abundance: once

CDR3nt: TGTGCCAGCAGTGGACTAGCGGGACTTTACACTGAAGCTTTCTTT
CDR3aa: CASSGLAGLYTEAFF
j_gene: TRBJ1-1
d_gene: -
v_gene: TRBV27
abundance: -

CDR3nt: TGTGCCAGCACTCTTACCCAGGGAGGGGGTGAAAGACTGTTTTTT
CDR3aa: CASTLTQGGGERLFF
j_gene: TRBJ1-4
d_gene: -
v_gene: TRBV7-4
abundance: once